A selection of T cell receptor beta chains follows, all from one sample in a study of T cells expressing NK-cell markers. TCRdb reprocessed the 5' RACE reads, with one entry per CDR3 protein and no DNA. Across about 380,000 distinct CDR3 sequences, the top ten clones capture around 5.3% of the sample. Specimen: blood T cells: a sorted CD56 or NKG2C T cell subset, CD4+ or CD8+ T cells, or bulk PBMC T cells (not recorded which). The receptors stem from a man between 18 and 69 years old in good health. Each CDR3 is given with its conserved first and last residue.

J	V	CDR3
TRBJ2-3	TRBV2	CASSEVWDPNSSQYF
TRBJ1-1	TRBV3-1	CASSHPWDRGRPEAFF
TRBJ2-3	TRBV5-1	CASSLGAGPSSTDTQYF
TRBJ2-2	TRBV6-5	CASTRTGFGELFF
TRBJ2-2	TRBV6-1	CASSRDISGTGELFF
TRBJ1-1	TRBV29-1	CSVVWGSGAFF
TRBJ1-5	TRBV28	CASGDSLYSNQPQHF
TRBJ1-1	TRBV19	CASITSEGARAFF
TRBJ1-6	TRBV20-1	CSASTRPYLNSPLHF
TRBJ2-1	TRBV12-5	CASGLDSWTSGGVSYNEQFF
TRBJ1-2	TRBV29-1	CSVVWGLYGYTF
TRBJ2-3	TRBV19	CASTPDRGVTDTQYF
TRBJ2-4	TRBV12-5	CASGLRDFGAKNIQYF
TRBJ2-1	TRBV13	CASSRSWGNEQFF
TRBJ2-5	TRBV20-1	CSARGLAGANRETQYF
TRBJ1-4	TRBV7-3	CASSSDRNEKLFF
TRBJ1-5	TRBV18	CASSPEPGTEPQHF
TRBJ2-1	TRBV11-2	CASRRPGTSGGKYNEQFF
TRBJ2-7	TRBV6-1	CASSRNRLDMREQYF
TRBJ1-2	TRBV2	CASRTGTGPTGGYTF
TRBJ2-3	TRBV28	CASSENRAGTQYF
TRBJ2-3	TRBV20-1	CSALKGADTQYF
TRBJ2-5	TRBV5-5	CASRRASGGEETQYF
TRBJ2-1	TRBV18	CASSLSLGASSYNEQFF
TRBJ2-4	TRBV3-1	CASSQQGEAKNIQYF
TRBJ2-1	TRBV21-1	CASSKGRGSSDEQFF
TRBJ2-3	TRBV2	CASSEAGGWARGVGTDTQYF
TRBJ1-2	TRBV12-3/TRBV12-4	CASSLNPRAGQNGYTF
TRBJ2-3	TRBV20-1	CSARTRRAADTQYF
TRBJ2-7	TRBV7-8	CASSSLRDSLSYEQYF
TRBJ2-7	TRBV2	CASSEGPGGQGNEQYF
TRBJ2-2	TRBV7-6	CASSPRGGTGGTGELFF
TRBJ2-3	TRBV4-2	CASSPLTGAGDYRVEADTQYF
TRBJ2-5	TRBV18	CASSPPRWWGGLPFQETQYF
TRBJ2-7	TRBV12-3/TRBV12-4	CASSRPGDSDNF
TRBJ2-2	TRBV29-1	CSAAIVSNTGELFF
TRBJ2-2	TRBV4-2	CASSQEGRYGELFF
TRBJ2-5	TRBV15	CATSKDRVLGAQYF
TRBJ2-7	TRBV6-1	CATSHNIRGNEQYF
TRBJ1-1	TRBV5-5	CASSHRGGQGNTEAFF
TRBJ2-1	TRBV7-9	CASSLVGWTRTNNEQFF
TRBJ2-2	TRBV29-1	CSVVTARNTGELFF
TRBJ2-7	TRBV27	CASSPKLGESYEQYF
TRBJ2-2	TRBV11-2	CASIGGAFNTGELFF
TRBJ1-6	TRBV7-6	CASSGRQGGNSPLHF
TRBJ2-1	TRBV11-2	CASSSAIHEQFF
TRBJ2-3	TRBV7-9	CASSLLATPADTQYF
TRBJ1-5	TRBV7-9	CASSSRSSNQPQHF
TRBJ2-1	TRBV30	CAWSVIGGVDNEQFF